This record covers a single T cell receptor beta chain. Its antigen remains unknown. Donors counted as nominally healthy when sampled, yet unrecorded immune exposures were likely. CDR1 is MNHNY, CDR2 SVGAGI, per germline (reference sequence). CDR3 size: 16 residues. The V end lost 3 bases, the J end lost 2 bases, and 15 bases lay between the germline ends. A multiplex PCR was run with 60 Vbeta primers and 13 Jbeta primers. The data were produced by immunoSEQ multiplex PCR, yet TCRdb's version contains in-frame clones alone and is incomplete. The sample yields some 87,000 clones, around three quarters seen once. This specimen comes from a study of cytomegalovirus exposure and HLA in healthy donors. Overall study findings and caveats: A later analysis by the authors found several of the most significant clusters apparently linked to common viral pathogens. Segments of the TCR beta V type were, in most cases, productive about 90% or about 30% of the time in an earlier analysis. The Asian-associated ancestry cluster reportedly had fewer N-insertions than the approximately 670-donor mean in a later analysis.

The rearrangement links TRBV6-6 to TRBJ2-3; no reliable D call. This receptor was identified in a woman aged 45-60 years in good health and CMV-seropositive. Sequences were obtained from PBMCs. The CDR3 region has the DNA TGTGCCAGCAGTTATGCCAGGAACACTTTCACAGATACGCAGTATTTT. It translates to CASSYARNTFTDTQYF.